Listed below are T cell receptor beta chains from one sample, sequenced in a study of T-cell memory formation after mild COVID-19. TCRdb reprocessed the 5' RACE reads with MiXCR, giving one entry per CDR3 protein. The data hold 170,000 or so distinct CDR3 sequences, with roughly a third observed a single time. The specimen sequenced was PBMCs or a T cell subset sorted from them (not recorded which). These receptors came from an adult woman who had mild COVID-19 (a few samples of this study predate the infection). Cell type and time point are not known. Each CDR3 is given without its conserved first and last residue.

V gene | CDR3 protein
TRBV27 | ASSFTEYNEQF
TRBV5-1 | ASSYRGPDTQY
TRBV10-3 | AIGYFTYEQY
TRBV13 | ASSLQGSEESAYNEQF
TRBV7-9 | ASGGQHNEQF
TRBV15 | ATSLRSHRQETQY
TRBV12-3/TRBV12-4 | ATHLLEPQQDTEAF
TRBV6-5 | ASSRTGTELHGYT
TRBV12-3/TRBV12-4 | ASSGQLSNQPQH
TRBV29-1 | SVVLSGFLEKLF
TRBV4-2 | ASSQPGTMYEQY
TRBV28 | ASSFKIIAPSYEQY
TRBV7-2 | ASSPGPGRGTGNTIY
TRBV15 | ATSRDRTGNTEAF
TRBV12-3/TRBV12-4 | ASSPIGRGPSDTQY
TRBV20-1 | SARAPWGNQPQH
TRBV20-1 | SARAGNTEAF
TRBV2 | ASSEGETDTQY
TRBV9 | ASSVEGTGPFEQY
TRBV27 | ASSLRQGRNTEAF
TRBV24-1 | ANSDPDPTDTQY
TRBV7-9 | ASSGFRKDNEQF
TRBV7-3 | ASSLRADRKDGYT
TRBV29-1 | SVVRGAGNTGELF
TRBV20-1 | SAGLVHGYT
TRBV5-1 | ASSFQTGDEKLF
TRBV5-1 | ASSLLSGNRYGYT
TRBV27 | ASSLSNSPLH
TRBV7-9 | ASSFGVSGELF
TRBV12-3/TRBV12-4 | ASTKDRVSYEQY
TRBV9 | ASSVAGLASVTGELF
TRBV6-5 | ASSYSVNTEAF
TRBV19 | ASSIDQGRMNTEAF
TRBV6-4 | ASSADRVVGLADNEQF
TRBV12-3/TRBV12-4 | ASSQGELF
TRBV6-5 | ASREPGQGNSPLH
TRBV20-1 | SAASEGFVYGYT
TRBV12-3/TRBV12-4 | ASRLGHGGYT
TRBV10-3 | AILLGGGYTEAF
TRBV7-8 | ASSSGLAYEQY
TRBV24-1 | ATSEAGTKGMKQY
TRBV2 | ASSRTPGELF
TRBV6-2/TRBV6-3 | ASSAQGLVGELF
TRBV7-3 | ASSLGTSGRGDTQY
TRBV12-3/TRBV12-4 | ASSPRLTSGGASDTQY